This TCR beta chain was retrieved from a study of cytomegalovirus exposure and HLA in healthy donors. Germline V lookup: CDR1 SEHNR, CDR2 FQNEAQ (reference sequence). This CDR3 has 16 residues. The ends were cut back, 7 bases at V and 0 bases at J, with 16 bases in the middle. The donors were in the approximately 120-subject validation cohort, distinct from the roughly 700-subject first cohort. The data were produced by immunoSEQ multiplex PCR, yet TCRdb's version contains in-frame clones alone and is incomplete. The table lists approximately 65,000 clones, about 90% of them singletons. This chain connects TRBV7-9 to TRBJ1-3; a weak D match, TRBD1 (5 bases). This TCR was recovered from a man aged 18 to 35 in good health and CMV-seronegative. Sequencing was carried out using PBMCs. The CDR3 coding sequence is TGTGCCAGCACCCCCGCCGGGGGGTTCTCTGGAAACACCATATATTTT. This encodes CASTPAGGFSGNTIYF.